This T cell receptor beta chain derives from a study of PD-1 blockade in classical Hodgkin lymphoma. Study-wide results and caveats: Newly diagnosed patients reportedly trailed healthy donors in baseline TCR diversity.

Method: immunoSEQ multiplex PCR; TCRdb's copy keeps in-frame clones and lacks some. This sample yields some 90,000 clones, of which more than 70% are seen a single time; less than 10% belongs to the top ten. This CDR3 has 12 residues. CDR1 is SNHLY and CDR2 is FYNNEI in the germline V gene. Trimming removed 6 bases at V and 5 bases at J, with 11 bases between. As to time point: cycle 4 day 1 (C4D1), after about 6 weeks of nivolumab. Every single patient, without exception, relapsed after autologous stem cell transplantation, and brentuximab vedotin exposure varied. Points on this clone: What it binds is not known.

Sequenced material: peripheral blood mononuclear cells (PBMCs), taken before the fourth cycle of nivolumab. The chain links TRBV2 to TRBJ2-7, with D possibly matching TRBD2 (5 bases). This TCR derives from a human donor with classical Hodgkin lymphoma. The CDR3 here is CASSPTRDEQYF. The CDR3 region has the DNA TGTGCCAGCAGCCCCACTAGAGACGAGCAGTACTTC.